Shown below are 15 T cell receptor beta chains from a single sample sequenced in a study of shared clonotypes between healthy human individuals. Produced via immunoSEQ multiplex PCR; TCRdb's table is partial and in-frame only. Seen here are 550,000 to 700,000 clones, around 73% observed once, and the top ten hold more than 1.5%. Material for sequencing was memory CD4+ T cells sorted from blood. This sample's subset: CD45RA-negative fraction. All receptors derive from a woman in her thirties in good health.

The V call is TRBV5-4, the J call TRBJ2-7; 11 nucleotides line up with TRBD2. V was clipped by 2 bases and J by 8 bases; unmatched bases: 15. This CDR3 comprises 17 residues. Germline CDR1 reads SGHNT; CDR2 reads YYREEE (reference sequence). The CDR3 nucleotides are TGTGCCAGCAGCTTTGGGACTAGCGGAAGGGCGGGGTTGAAGCAGTACTTC. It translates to CASSFGTSGRAGLKQYF.

In nucleotides, the CDR3 is TGTGCCAGCAGTTTTTGGCGGACAGGGGCTAACTATGGCTACACCTTC. Protein: CASSFWRTGANYGYTF. The chain couples TRBV27 to TRBJ1-2; 9 nucleotides agree with TRBD1. The V and J ends lost 3 bases and 0 bases, in that order; junction bases with no gene match: 5. Germline V CDR1 and CDR2: MNHEY, SMNVEV (reference sequence). This CDR3 spans 16 amino acids.

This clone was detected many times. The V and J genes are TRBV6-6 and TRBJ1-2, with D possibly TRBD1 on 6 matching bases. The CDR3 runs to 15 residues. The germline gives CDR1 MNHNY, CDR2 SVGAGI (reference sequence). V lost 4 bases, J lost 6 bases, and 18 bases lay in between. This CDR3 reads CASSSLGGGADGYTF. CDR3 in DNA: TGTGCCAGCAGTTCCCTAGGCGGGGGCGCCGATGGCTACACCTTC.

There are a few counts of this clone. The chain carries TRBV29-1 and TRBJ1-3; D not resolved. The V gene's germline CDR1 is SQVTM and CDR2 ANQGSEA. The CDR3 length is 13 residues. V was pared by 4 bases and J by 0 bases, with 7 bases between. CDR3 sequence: CSVGQASGNTIYF. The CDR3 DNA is TGCAGCGTTGGGCAGGCCTCTGGAAACACCATATATTTT.

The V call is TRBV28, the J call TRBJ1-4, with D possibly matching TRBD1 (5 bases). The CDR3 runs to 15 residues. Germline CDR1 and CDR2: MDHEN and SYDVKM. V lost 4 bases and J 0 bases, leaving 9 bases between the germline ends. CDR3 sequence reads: CASSWAQATNEKLFF. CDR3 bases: TGTGCCAGCAGTTGGGCACAGGCAACTAATGAAAAACTGTTTTTT.

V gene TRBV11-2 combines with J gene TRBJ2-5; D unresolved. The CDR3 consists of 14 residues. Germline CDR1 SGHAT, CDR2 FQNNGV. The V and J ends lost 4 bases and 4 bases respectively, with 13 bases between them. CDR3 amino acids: CASSYQGPVETQYF. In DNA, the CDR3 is TGTGCCAGCAGCTACCAAGGGCCAGTAGAGACCCAGTACTTC.

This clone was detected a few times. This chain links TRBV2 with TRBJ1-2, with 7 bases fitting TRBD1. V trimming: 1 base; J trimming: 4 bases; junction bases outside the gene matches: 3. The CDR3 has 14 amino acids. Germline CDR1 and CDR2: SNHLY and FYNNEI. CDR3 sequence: CASSEGQGSYGYTF. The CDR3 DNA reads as TGTGCCAGCAGTGAAGGACAGGGCAGCTATGGCTACACCTTC.

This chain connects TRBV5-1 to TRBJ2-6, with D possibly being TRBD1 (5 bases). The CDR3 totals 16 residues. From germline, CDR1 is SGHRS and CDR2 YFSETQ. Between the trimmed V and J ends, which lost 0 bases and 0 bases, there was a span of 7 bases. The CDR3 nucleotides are TGCGCCAGCAGCTTGGGGGGCGTCTCTGGGGCCAACGTCCTGACTTTC. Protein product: CASSLGGVSGANVLTF.

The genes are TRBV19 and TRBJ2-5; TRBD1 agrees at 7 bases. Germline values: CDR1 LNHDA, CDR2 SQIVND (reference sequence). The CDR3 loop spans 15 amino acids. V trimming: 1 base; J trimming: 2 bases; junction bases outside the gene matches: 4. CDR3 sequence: CASSIVTGNQETQYF. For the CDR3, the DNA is TGTGCCAGTAGTATAGTGACAGGGAATCAAGAGACCCAGTACTTC.

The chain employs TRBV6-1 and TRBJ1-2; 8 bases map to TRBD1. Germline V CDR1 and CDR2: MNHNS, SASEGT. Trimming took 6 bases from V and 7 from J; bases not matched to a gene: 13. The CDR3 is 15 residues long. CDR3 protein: CASRVAGGAPRGYTF. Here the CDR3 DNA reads TGTGCCAGCAGGGTCGCAGGGGGCGCACCCCGTGGCTACACCTTC.

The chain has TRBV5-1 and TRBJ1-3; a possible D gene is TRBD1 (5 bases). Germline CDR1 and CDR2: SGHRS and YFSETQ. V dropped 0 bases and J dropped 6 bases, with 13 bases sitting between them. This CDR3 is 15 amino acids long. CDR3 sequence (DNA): TGCGCCAGCAGCTTGGGACAGATGAATTCAAACACCATATATTTT. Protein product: CASSLGQMNSNTIYF.

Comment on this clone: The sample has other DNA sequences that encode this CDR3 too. The CDR3 protein is CASSMAGYGYTF. CDR3 DNA: TGTGCCAGTAGTATGGCCGGCTATGGCTACACCTTC. V gene TRBV19 combines with J gene TRBJ1-2, with D hard to call. The CDR3 length is 12 residues. Germline V gene lookup returns CDR1 LNHDA and CDR2 SQIVND (reference sequence). The V end was cut by 3 bases, the J end by 4 bases, with 6 bases between.

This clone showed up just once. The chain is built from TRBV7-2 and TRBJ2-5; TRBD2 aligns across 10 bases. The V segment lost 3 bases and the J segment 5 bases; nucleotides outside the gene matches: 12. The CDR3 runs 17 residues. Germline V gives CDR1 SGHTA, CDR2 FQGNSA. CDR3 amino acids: CASSFPRAASGSETQYF. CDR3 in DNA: TGTGCCAGCAGCTTCCCCCGTGCGGCTAGCGGGAGTGAGACCCAGTACTTC.

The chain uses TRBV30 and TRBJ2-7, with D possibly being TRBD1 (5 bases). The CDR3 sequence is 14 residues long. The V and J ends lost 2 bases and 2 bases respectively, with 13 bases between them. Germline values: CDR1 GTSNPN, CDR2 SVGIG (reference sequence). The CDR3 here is CAWSPTVEPYEQYF. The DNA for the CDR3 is TGTGCCTGGAGTCCGACAGTGGAACCCTACGAGCAGTACTTC.

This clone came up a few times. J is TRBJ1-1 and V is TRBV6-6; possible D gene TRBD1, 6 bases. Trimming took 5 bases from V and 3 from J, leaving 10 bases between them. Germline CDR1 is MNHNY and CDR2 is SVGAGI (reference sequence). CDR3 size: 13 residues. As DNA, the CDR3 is TGTGCCAGCAGTCGGGGGCCTGACACTGAAGCTTTCTTT. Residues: CASSRGPDTEAFF.